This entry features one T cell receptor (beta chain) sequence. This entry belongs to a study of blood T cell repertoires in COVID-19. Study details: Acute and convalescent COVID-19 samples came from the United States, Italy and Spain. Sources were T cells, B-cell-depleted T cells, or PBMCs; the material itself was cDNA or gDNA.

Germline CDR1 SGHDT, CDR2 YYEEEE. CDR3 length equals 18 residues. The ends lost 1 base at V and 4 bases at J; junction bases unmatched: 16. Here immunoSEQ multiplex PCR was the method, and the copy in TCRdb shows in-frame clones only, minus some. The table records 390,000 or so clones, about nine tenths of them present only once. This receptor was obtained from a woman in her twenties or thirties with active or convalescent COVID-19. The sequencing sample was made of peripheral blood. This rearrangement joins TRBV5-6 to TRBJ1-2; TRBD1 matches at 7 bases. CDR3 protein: CASSLTLTGEHPLYGYTF. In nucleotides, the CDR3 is TGTGCCAGCAGCTTGACCCTAACAGGGGAACACCCCCTCTATGGCTACACCTTC.